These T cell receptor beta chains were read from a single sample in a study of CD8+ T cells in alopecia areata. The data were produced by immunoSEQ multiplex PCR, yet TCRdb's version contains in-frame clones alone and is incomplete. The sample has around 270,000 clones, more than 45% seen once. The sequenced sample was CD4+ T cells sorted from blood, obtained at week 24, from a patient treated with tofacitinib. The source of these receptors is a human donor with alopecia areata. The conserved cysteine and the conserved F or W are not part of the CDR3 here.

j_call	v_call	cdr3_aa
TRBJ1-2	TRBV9	ASSLDRGLGYT
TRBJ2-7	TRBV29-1	SADGQSYEQY
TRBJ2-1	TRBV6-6	ASSNPPGEQF
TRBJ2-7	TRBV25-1	ASSRTGGTYEQY
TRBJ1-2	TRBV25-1	ASSEDRDFYGYT
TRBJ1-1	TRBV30	ACSGGEGNTEAF
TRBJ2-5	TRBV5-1	ASSSLDWKETQY
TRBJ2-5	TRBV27	ASRRGGFQWETQY
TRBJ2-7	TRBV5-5	ASSFHHTRSEQY
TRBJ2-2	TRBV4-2	ASSQDVRVNTGELF
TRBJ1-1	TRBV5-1	ATSTEANTEAF
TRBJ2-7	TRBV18	ASSPIRDRGLYEQY
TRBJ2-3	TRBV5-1	ASSLQPPADTQY
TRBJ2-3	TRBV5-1	ASSLAPTVTDTQY
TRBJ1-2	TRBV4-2	ASSQVLENYGYT
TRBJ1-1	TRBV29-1	SVGPRLDRVYTEAF
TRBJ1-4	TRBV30	AWRGNEKLF
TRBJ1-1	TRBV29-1	SVTTARLGEAF
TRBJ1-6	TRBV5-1	ASSLFVAGDSPLH
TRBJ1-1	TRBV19	ASSPTGGLNTEAF